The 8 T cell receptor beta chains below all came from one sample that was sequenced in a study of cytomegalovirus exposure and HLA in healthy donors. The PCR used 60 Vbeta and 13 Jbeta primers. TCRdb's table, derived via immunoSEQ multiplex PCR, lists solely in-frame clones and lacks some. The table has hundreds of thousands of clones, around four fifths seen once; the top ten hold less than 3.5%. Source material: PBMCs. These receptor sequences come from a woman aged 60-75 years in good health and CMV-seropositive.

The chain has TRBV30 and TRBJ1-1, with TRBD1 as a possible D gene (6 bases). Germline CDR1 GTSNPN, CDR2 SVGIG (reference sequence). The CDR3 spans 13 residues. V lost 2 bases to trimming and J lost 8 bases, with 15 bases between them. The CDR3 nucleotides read TGTGCCTGGAGTTCCGCCCCTCAGGGGGAAGCTTTCTTT. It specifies CAWSSAPQGEAFF.

The CDR3 reads CASHISRVENYGYTF. Here the CDR3 DNA reads TGTGCCAGCCATATAAGCAGGGTAGAAAACTATGGCTACACCTTC. V and J are TRBV2 and TRBJ1-2; D may be TRBD1 (5 bases). The CDR3 length is 15 residues. The germline V gene encodes CDR1 SNHLY and CDR2 FYNNEI. The V and J ends lost 8 bases and 2 bases respectively, with 18 bases between them.

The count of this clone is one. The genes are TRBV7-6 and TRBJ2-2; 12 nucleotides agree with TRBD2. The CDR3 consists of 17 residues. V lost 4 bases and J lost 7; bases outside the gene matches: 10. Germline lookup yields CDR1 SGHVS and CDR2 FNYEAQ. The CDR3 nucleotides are TGTGCCAGCAGCTCAGACCGACTAGCGGGAGAGGTCGGGGAGCTGTTTTTT. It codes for CASSSDRLAGEVGELFF.

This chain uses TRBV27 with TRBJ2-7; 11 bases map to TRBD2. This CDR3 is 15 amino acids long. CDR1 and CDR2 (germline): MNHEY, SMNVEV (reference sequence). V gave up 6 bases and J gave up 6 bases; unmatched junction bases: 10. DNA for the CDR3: TGTGCCAGCAGCTTCTATAGCGGGAGGGCTGGCGAGCAGTACTTC. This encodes CASSFYSGRAGEQYF.

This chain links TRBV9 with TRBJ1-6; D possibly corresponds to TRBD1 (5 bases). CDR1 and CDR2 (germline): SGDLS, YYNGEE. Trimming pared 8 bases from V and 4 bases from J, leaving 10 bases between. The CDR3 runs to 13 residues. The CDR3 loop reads CASGGYYNSPLHF. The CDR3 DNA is TGTGCCAGTGGGGGGTATTATAATTCACCCCTCCACTTT.

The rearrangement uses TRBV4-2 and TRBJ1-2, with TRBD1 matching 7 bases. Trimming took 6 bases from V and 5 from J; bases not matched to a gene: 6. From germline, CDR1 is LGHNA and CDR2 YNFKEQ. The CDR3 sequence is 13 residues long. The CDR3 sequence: CASRLGQSYGYTF. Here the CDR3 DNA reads TGTGCCAGCAGGTTGGGACAGTCGTATGGCTACACCTTC.

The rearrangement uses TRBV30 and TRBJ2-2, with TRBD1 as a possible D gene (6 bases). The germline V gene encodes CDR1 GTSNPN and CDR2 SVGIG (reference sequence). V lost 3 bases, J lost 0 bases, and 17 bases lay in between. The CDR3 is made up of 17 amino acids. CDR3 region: CAWRLGAGGPNTGELFF. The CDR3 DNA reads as TGTGCCTGGAGATTGGGAGCTGGGGGCCCGAACACCGGGGAGCTGTTTTTT.

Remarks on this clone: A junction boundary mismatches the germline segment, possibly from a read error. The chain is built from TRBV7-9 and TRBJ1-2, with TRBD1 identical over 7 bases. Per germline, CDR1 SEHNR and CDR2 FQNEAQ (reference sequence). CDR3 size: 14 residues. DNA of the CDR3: TGTTCCAGCAGCTTAGGAGACAGGGCATATGGCTACACCTTC. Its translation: CSSSLGDRAYGYTF. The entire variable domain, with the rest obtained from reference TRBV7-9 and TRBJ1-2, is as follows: DTGVSQNPRHKITKRGQNVTFRCDPISEHNRLYWYRQTLGQGPEFLTYFQNEAQLEKSRLLSDRFSAERPKGSFSTLEIQRTEQGDSAMYLCSSSLGDRAYGYTFGSGTRLTVV.